A single T cell receptor beta chain is shown here with its context. What it binds is not known. Allogeneic regulatory or mature dendritic cells were co-cultured for under six days with CFSE-labeled sorted T cells at 1:10. This specimen belongs to a study of regulatory dendritic cells for organ transplantation. V was trimmed by 3 bases and J by 9 bases, leaving 14 bases between them. Germline-derived CDR1 and CDR2 are LNHDA and SQIVND (reference sequence). This CDR3 contains 14 residues. The table came from immunoSEQ multiplex PCR; TCRdb's copy has only in-frame clones and leaves some out. The table includes some 11,000 clones, over 70% detected once.

Sequencing used memory CD4+ T cells from blood cultured with regulatory dendritic cells. Subset meaning: CD45RO+ memory T cells. The rearrangement links TRBV19 to TRBJ2-2, with D perhaps matching TRBD2 (5 bases). This sequence originates from a human donor in good health. The CDR3 DNA is TGTGCCAGTAGTATGCCACTAGTTTCCAGGGAGCTGTTTTTT. This translates into CASSMPLVSRELFF.